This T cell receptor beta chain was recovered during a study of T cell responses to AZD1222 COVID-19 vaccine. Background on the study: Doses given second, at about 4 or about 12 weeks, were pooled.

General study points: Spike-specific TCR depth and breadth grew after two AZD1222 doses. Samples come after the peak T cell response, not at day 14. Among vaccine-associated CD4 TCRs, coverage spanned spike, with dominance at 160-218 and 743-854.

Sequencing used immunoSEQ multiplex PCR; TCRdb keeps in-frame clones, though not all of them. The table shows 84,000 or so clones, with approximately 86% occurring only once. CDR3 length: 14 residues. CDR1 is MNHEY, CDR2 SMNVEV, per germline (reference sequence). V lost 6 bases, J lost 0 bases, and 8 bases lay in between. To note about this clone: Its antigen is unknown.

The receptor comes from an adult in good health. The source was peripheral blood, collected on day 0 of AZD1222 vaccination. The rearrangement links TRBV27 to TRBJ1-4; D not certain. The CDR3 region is CASSKGATNEKLFF. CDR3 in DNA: TGTGCCAGCAGCAAGGGTGCAACTAATGAAAAACTGTTTTTT.